This is a list of T cell receptor beta chains from one sample in a study of T cells in Graves' hyperthyroidism and ophthalmopathy. MiXCR was run by TCRdb on the multiplex PCR reads, yielding one entry per CDR3 protein. The sample contains roughly 500,000 distinct CDR3 sequences, 40% to 55% of which appear only once. Sequencing was done on a sample of peripheral blood or thyroid tissue (not recorded which). The receptors originated from an adult woman with Graves' disease, either hyperthyroidism or ophthalmopathy (not recorded which). Both conserved end residues are part of each CDR3. Fields, in order: V gene, clone size, D gene, J gene, CDR3 protein, CDR3 DNA. A D gene is named only where the DNA matches it firmly. Only part of the rows carry a size: once, few, many, or a class if the clone is expanded.

TRBV11-2	NA	NA	TRBJ1-1	CASSLEAAENTEAFF	TGTGCCAGCAGCTTAGAGGCAGCCGAGAACACTGAAGCTTTCTTT
TRBV9	many	NA	TRBJ1-5	CASSMGDGHQPQHF	TGTGCCAGCAGCATGGGGGACGGCCATCAGCCCCAGCATTTT
TRBV2	NA	NA	TRBJ1-1	CASSEALENTEAFF	TGTGCCAGCAGTGAAGCGCTTGAGAACACTGAAGCTTTCTTT
TRBV25-1	NA	TRBD1	TRBJ1-4	CACSATGTGMRKLFF	TGTGCCTGCAGTGCTACCGGGACAGGGATGCGAAAACTGTTTTTT
TRBV7-2	many	NA	TRBJ2-5	CASSLVGSSGTQYF	TGTGCCAGCAGCTTAGTGGGGTCATCCGGGACCCAGTACTTC
TRBV20-1	many	NA	TRBJ1-2	CSAPLEVWGEGGYTF	TGCAGTGCTCCCCTAGAGGTTTGGGGGGAAGGTGGCTACACCTTC
TRBV7-9	NA	NA	TRBJ2-2	CASSLVSQGTGELYF	TGTGCCAGCAGCTTAGTGTCTCAGGGCACCGGGGAGCTGTATTTT
TRBV10-3	few	NA	TRBJ1-4	CAIRGNIFEKLFF	TGTGCCATCAGGGGGAACATTTTTGAAAAACTGTTTTTT
TRBV2	few	TRBD1	TRBJ2-3	CASTPGQGLTDTQYF	TGTGCCAGCACCCCGGGACAGGGTTTGACAGATACGCAGTATTTT
TRBV12-3/TRBV12-4	many	NA	TRBJ1-2	CASTTPGYGYTF	TGTGCCAGCACCACCCCGGGCTATGGCTACACCTTC
TRBV7-2	NA	NA	TRBJ2-3	CASSLKEGGWTSTDTQYF	TGTGCCAGCAGCTTAAAGGAGGGAGGTTGGACTAGCACAGATACGCAGTATTTT
TRBV3-1	once	NA	TRBJ2-2	CASSPHSFRGSTGELFF	TGTGCCAGCAGCCCCCATTCCTTTCGCGGGTCCACCGGGGAGCTGTTTTTT
TRBV2	many	NA	TRBJ2-2	CASSVGQSNTGELFF	TGTGCCAGCAGCGTTGGACAGTCTAACACCGGGGAGCTGTTTTTT
TRBV7-9	NA	NA	TRBJ2-2	CASSLKDANTGELFF	TGTGCCAGCAGCTTAAAGGACGCAAACACCGGGGAGCTGTTTTTT
TRBV7-8	NA	TRBD1	TRBJ2-7	CASSLVGQLATGYEQYF	TGTGCCAGCAGCTTAGTGGGACAGTTGGCTACAGGCTACGAGCAGTACTTC
TRBV20-1	NA	TRBD2	TRBJ2-5	CSVTAGVETQYF	TGCAGTGTTACAGCGGGAGTCGAGACCCAGTACTTC
TRBV4-1	many	NA	TRBJ1-1	CASSPPQGFATEAFF	TGCGCCAGCAGCCCACCACAGGGTTTTGCCACTGAAGCTTTCTTT
TRBV7-2	NA	NA	TRBJ1-1	CASSLKFGTEAFF	TGTGCCAGCAGCTTAAAGTTTGGCACTGAAGCTTTCTTT
TRBV7-6	once	NA	TRBJ1-4	CASSLGLPLGEKLFF	TGTGCCAGCAGCTTAGGGCTCCCTTTGGGTGAAAAACTGTTTTTT
TRBV5-6	few	TRBD1	TRBJ2-7	CASSRKNRGRVEQYF	TGTGCCAGCAGCCGAAAAAACAGGGGGCGCGTCGAGCAGTACTTC
TRBV7-2	few	TRBD1	TRBJ2-2	CASSLGRTGITGELFF	TGTGCCAGCAGCTTAGGAAGGACAGGCATCACCGGGGAGCTGTTTTTT
TRBV10-3	NA	NA	TRBJ1-1	CAIRGGGNTEAFF	TGTGCCATCAGGGGAGGAGGGAACACTGAAGCTTTCTTT